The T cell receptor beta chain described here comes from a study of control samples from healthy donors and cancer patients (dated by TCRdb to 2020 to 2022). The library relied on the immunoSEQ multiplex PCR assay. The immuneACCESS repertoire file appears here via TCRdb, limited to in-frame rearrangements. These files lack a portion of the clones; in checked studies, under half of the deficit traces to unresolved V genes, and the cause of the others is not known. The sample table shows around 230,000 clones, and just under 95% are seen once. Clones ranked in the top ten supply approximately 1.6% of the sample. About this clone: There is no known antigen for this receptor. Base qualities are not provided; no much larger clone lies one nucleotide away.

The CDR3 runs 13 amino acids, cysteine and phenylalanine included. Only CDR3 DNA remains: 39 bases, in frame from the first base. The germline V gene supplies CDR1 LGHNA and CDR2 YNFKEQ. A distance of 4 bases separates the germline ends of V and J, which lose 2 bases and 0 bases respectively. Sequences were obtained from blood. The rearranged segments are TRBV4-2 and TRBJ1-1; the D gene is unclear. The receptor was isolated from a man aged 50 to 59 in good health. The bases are TGTGCCAGCAGCCAATCCCTGAACACTGAAGCTTTCTTT. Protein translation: CASSQSLNTEAFF.